Listed below are T cell receptor beta chains from one sample, sequenced in a study of shared clonotypes between healthy human individuals. The assay was immunoSEQ multiplex PCR, and TCRdb's table has in-frame clones only and misses some. The data hold 2 million to 2.5 million clones, with approximately 94% observed a single time. The source material was naive CD4+ T cells sorted from blood. These receptors came from a man younger than 30 in good health. Both conserved end residues are part of each CDR3. The D gene is left open where the match is weak. Expanded clones are given a class, and other clones once, few, many or no size at all.

v_call,j_call,d_call,clone_size,cdr3_aa,cdr3_nt
TRBV9,TRBJ2-3,.,.,CASSVKAGPGLAITDTQYF,TGTGCCAGCAGCGTAAAGGCCGGACCCGGGCTAGCGATCACAGATACGCAGTATTTT
TRBV5-1,TRBJ1-1,.,.,CASSLWGSQDTEAFF,TGCGCCAGCAGCTTGTGGGGATCCCAGGACACTGAAGCTTTCTTT
TRBV28,TRBJ1-1,.,.,CASRPGYTEAFF,TGTGCCAGCCGCCCGGGGTACACTGAAGCTTTCTTT
TRBV19,TRBJ2-7,TRBD1,.,CASSTPGQASYEQYF,TGTGCCAGTAGTACCCCGGGACAGGCATCCTACGAGCAGTACTTC
TRBV5-1,TRBJ1-1,TRBD1,.,CASSLPPGQLNTEAFF,TGCGCCAGCAGCTTACCTCCGGGACAGCTGAACACTGAAGCTTTCTTT
TRBV2,TRBJ2-5,TRBD1,.,CASRGQGVGETQYF,TGTGCCAGCAGGGGACAGGGGGTAGGAGAGACCCAGTACTTC
TRBV30,TRBJ2-4,.,.,CAWSVSGPGLRAKNIQYF,TGTGCCTGGAGTGTATCGGGCCCTGGCCTTCGGGCCAAAAACATTCAGTACTTC
TRBV29-1,TRBJ2-6,TRBD2,once,CSVVTSGSLGANVLTF,TGCAGCGTTGTTACTAGCGGTTCACTTGGGGCCAACGTCCTGACTTTC
TRBV29-1,TRBJ2-2,.,.,CSVVQNTGELFF,TGCAGCGTTGTTCAGAACACCGGGGAGCTGTTTTTT
TRBV11-2,TRBJ2-3,TRBD2,.,CASSLGLAVADTQYF,TGTGCCAGCAGCTTAGGGCTAGCGGTGGCAGATACGCAGTATTTT
TRBV6-5,TRBJ1-4,.,.,CASSYGRDPGDEKLFF,TGTGCCAGCAGTTACGGTCGTGACCCGGGGGATGAAAAACTGTTTTTT
TRBV6-6,TRBJ1-4,TRBD1,.,CASSYTGDRREKLFF,TGTGCCAGCAGTTACACCGGGGACAGGCGGGAAAAACTGTTTTTT
TRBV19,TRBJ2-7,TRBD1,few,CASSRSGTVSYEQYF,TGTGCCAGTAGTAGATCCGGGACAGTCTCCTACGAGCAGTACTTC
TRBV28,TRBJ2-5,TRBD2,.,CASSLWLAGGSQETQYF,TGTGCCAGCAGTTTATGGCTAGCGGGAGGGTCCCAAGAGACCCAGTACTTC
TRBV9,TRBJ2-1,TRBD2,.,CASSVGGSGAGYGYNEQFF,TGTGCCAGCAGCGTAGGCGGTAGCGGGGCCGGGTACGGCTACAATGAGCAGTTCTTC
TRBV21-1,TRBJ1-6,.,.,CASSKVVVDSYNSPLHF,TGTGCCAGCAGCAAAGTGGTTGTGGACTCCTATAATTCACCCCTCCACTTT
TRBV18,TRBJ1-3,.,.,CASSPGQGNTIYF,TGTGCCAGCTCACCCGGACAGGGAAACACCATATATTTT
TRBV20-1,TRBJ2-3,.,.,CSARKTDTQYF,TGCAGTGCTAGGAAAACCGATACGCAGTATTTT
TRBV5-5,TRBJ1-2,.,.,CASSDDLTRSGYTF,TGTGCCAGCAGTGACGACTTGACCCGGAGCGGCTACACCTTC
TRBV27,TRBJ1-6,.,.,CASTGDIGSPLHF,TGTGCCAGCACGGGCGACATTGGGTCACCCCTCCACTTT
TRBV7-2,TRBJ2-6,.,.,CASSLEADSSGANVLTF,TGTGCCAGCAGCTTAGAAGCAGATTCCTCTGGGGCCAACGTCCTGACTTTC
TRBV28,TRBJ1-2,.,.,CASSLNSGNGYTF,TGTGCCAGCAGTTTAAATTCTGGGAATGGCTACACCTTC
TRBV4-1,TRBJ2-6,.,.,CASSQMGATGANVLTF,TGCGCCAGCAGCCAAATGGGGGCCACTGGGGCCAACGTCCTGACTTTC
TRBV27,TRBJ1-2,.,.,CASSPREGGRGYTF,TGTGCCAGCAGTCCCCGGGAAGGGGGGCGTGGCTACACCTTC
TRBV5-1,TRBJ1-2,.,.,CASSLGDGARNYGYTF,TGCGCCAGCAGCTTGGGCGATGGGGCTCGTAACTATGGCTACACCTTC
TRBV2,TRBJ2-6,TRBD1,.,CASPRDRGSSGANVLTF,TGTGCCAGCCCCCGGGACAGGGGCTCCTCTGGGGCCAACGTCCTGACTTTC
TRBV2,TRBJ2-5,.,.,CASSERRYQETQYF,TGTGCCAGCAGTGAGCGTAGGTACCAAGAGACCCAGTACTTC
TRBV5-5,TRBJ2-1,.,.,CASLLWNEQFF,TGTGCCAGTCTCCTCTGGAATGAGCAGTTCTTC
TRBV4-1,TRBJ1-3,.,.,CASSQGPVGGFGNTIYF,TGCGCCAGCAGCCAAGGCCCCGTCGGGGGATTTGGAAACACCATATATTTT
TRBV7-8,TRBJ1-5,.,.,CASSLEAQPQHF,TGTGCCAGCAGCTTGGAGGCTCAGCCCCAGCATTTT
TRBV5-6,TRBJ2-1,TRBD2,.,CASSGGGPSGYNEQFF,TGTGCCAGCAGCGGCGGCGGCCCTAGCGGTTACAATGAGCAGTTCTTC
TRBV2,TRBJ2-5,TRBD2,.,CASSENSSGQETQYF,TGTGCCAGCAGTGAAAATTCTAGCGGACAAGAGACCCAGTACTTC
TRBV6-5,TRBJ1-3,.,.,CASSYGSAFGNTIYF,TGTGCCAGCAGTTACGGCAGTGCTTTTGGAAACACCATATATTTT
TRBV2,TRBJ2-3,.,.,CASSAPGGRTDTQYF,TGTGCCAGCAGTGCCCCCGGTGGACGCACAGATACGCAGTATTTT
TRBV29-1,TRBJ2-5,.,.,CSVEAPLQETQYF,TGCAGCGTTGAGGCTCCGTTGCAAGAGACCCAGTACTTC
TRBV6-1,TRBJ2-5,.,.,CASSARDIQETQYF,TGTGCCAGCAGTGCCCGGGACATCCAAGAGACCCAGTACTTC
TRBV7-9,TRBJ1-6,.,.,CASSQITANSPLHF,TGTGCCAGCAGCCAAATAACAGCGAATTCACCCCTCCACTTT
TRBV18,TRBJ2-7,TRBD1,.,CASSPSGQGDSYEQYF,TGTGCCAGCTCACCCTCGGGACAGGGAGACTCCTACGAGCAGTACTTC
TRBV12-5,TRBJ2-1,TRBD2,once,CASGLALALGTSGRNEQFF,TGTGCTAGTGGTTTGGCATTGGCCCTTGGGACTAGCGGGAGGAATGAGCAGTTCTTC
TRBV30,TRBJ1-2,.,few,CAWSVSAGMGGYTF,TGTGCCTGGAGTGTATCCGCAGGGATGGGTGGCTACACCTTC